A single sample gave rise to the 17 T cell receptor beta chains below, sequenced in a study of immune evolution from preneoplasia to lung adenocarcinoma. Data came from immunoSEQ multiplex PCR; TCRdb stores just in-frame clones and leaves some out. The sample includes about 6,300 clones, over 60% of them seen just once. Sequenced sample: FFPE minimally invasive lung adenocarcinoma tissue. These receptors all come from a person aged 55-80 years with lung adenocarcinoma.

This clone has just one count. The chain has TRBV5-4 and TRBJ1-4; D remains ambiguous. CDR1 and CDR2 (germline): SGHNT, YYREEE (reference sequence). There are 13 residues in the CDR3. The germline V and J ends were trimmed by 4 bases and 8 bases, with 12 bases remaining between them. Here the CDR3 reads CASSRDEGEKLFF. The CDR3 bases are TGTGCCAGCAGCCGTGACGAGGGAGAAAAACTGTTTTTT.

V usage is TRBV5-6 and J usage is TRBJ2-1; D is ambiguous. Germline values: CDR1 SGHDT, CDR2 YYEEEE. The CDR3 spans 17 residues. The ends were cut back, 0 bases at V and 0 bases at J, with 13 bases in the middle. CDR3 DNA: TGTGCCAGCAGCTTGGGCTTGCAGGCCCTCTCCTACAATGAGCAGTTCTTC. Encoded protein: CASSLGLQALSYNEQFF.

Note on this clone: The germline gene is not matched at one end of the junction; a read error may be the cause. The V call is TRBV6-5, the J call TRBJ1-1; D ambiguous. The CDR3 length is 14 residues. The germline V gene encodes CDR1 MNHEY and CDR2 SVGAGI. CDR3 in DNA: TGTGCCAGCAGTTTGGACCGGGTGAAAACTGAAGCTTTCTTT. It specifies CASSLDRVKTEAFF.

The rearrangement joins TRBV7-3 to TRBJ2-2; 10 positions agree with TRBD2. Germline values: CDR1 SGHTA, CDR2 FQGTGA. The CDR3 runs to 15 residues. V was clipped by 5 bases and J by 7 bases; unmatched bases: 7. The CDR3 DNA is TGTGCCAGCAGCCAGCGGGAGGGAGGTATCGGGGAGCTGTTTTTT. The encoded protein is CASSQREGGIGELFF.

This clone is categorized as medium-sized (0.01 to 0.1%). CDR3 DNA: TGTGCCAGCCGCCCGGGTGGGGGAACCCGCTATGGCTACACCTTC. The encoded protein is CASRPGGGTRYGYTF. The J gene is TRBJ1-2, the V gene TRBV11-3, with D possibly matching TRBD1 (5 bases). The CDR3 covers 15 residues. Per the germline V gene, CDR1 is SGHNT and CDR2 is YENEEA. The V end lost 8 bases, the J end lost 4 bases, and 20 bases lay between the germline ends. The full variable domain, completed using reference TRBV11-3 and TRBJ1-2, is EAGVVQSPRYKIIEKKQPVAFWCNPISGHNTLYWYLQNLGQGPELLIRYENEEAVDDSQLPKDRFSAERLKGVDSTLKIQPAELGDSAVYLCASRPGGGTRYGYTFGSGTRLTVV.

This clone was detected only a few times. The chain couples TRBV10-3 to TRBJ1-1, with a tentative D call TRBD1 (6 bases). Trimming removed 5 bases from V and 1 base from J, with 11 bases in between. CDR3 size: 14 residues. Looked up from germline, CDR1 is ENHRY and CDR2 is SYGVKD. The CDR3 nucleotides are TGTGCCATCAGTAAACAGGGAGGGAACACTGAAGCTTTCTTT. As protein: CAISKQGGNTEAFF.

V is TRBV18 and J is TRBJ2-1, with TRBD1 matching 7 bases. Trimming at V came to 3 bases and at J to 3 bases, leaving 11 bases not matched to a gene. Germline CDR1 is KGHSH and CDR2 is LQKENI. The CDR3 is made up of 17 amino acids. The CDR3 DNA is TGTGCCAGCTCACCGCGAAGCCCGGGACAGAACTACAATGAGCAGTTCTTC. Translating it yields CASSPRSPGQNYNEQFF.

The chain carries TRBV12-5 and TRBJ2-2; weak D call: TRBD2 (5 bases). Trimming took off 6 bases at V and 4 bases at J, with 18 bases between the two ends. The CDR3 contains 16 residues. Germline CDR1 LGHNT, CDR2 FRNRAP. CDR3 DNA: TGTGCTAGTGGACCAGTGGACTCCCCGGGCACCGGGGAGCTGTTTTTT. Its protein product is CASGPVDSPGTGELFF. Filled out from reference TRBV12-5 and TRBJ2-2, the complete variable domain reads DARVTQTPRHKVTEMGQEVTMRCQPILGHNTVFWYRQTMMQGLELLAYFRNRAPLDDSGMPKDRFSAEMPDATLATLKIQPSEPRDSAVYFCASGPVDSPGTGELFFGEGSRLTVL.

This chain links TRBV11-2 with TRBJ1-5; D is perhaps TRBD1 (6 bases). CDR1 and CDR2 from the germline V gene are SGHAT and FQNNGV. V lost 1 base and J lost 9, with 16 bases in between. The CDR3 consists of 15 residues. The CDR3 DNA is TGTGCCAGCAGCTTAGGGGGGCAGGGCGCTCGGCCCCAGCATTTT. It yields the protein CASSLGGQGARPQHF.

Written as DNA, the CDR3 is TGTGCCAGCAGCTTATGGATGGGACTAGCGTCGGGCAATGAGCAGTTCTTC. Protein: CASSLWMGLASGNEQFF. The chain recombines TRBV7-9 with TRBJ2-1; 10 bases match TRBD2. The CDR3 runs to 17 residues. Losses at the gene ends were 2 bases for V and 6 bases for J; bases not matched to a gene: 10. Germline V lookup: CDR1 SEHNR, CDR2 FQNEAQ (reference sequence).

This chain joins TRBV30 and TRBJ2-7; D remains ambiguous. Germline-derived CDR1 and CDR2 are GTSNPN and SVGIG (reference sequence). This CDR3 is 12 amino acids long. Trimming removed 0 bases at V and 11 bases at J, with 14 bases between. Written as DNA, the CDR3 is TGTGCCTGGAGTGTACGCGACCTTAAGAAGTACTTC. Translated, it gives CAWSVRDLKKYF.

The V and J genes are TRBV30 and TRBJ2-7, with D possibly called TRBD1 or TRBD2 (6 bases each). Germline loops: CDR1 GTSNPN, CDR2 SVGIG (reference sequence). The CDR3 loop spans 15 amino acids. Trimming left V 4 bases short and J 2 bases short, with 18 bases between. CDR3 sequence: CAWNGQPGLTYEQYF. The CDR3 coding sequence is TGTGCCTGGAATGGACAGCCGGGACTCACCTACGAGCAGTACTTC. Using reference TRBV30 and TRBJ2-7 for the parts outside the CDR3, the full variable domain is SQTIHQWPATLVQPVGSPLSLECTVEGTSNPNLYWYRQAAGRGLQLLFYSVGIGQISSEVPQNLSASRPQDRQFILSSKKLLLSDSGFYLCAWNGQPGLTYEQYFGPGTRLTVT.

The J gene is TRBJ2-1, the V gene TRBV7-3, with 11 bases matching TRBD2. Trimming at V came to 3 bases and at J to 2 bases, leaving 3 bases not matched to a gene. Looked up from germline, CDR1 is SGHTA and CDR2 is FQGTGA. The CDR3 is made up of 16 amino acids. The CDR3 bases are TGTGCCAGCAGCTTTGGGACTAGCGGCCCCTACAATGAGCAGTTCTTC. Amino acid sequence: CASSFGTSGPYNEQFF.

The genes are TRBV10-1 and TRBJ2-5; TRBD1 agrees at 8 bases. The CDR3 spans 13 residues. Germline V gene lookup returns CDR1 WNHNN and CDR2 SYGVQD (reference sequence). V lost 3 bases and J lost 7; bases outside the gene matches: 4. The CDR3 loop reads CASSEGTGVTQYF. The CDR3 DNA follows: TGCGCCAGCAGTGAAGGGACAGGAGTGACCCAGTACTTC.

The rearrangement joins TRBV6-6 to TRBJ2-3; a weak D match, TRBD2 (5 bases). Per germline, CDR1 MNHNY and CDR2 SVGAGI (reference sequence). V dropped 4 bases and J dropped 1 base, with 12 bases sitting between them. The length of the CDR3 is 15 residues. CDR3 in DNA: TGTGCCAGCAGTTTTGGTTATAGCGGCACAGATACGCAGTATTTT. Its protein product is CASSFGYSGTDTQYF.

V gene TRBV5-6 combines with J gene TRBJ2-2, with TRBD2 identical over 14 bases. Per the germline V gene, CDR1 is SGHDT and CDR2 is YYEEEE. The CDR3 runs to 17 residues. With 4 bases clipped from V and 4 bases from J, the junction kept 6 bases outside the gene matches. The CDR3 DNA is TGTGCCAGCAGCCGGACTAGCGGGAGGCATGGCACCGGGGAGCTGTTTTTT. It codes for CASSRTSGRHGTGELFF.

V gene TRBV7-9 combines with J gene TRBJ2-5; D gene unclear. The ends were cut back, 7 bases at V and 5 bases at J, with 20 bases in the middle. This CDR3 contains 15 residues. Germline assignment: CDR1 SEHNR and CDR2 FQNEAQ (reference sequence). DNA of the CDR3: TGTGCCAGCAAAAAACCGGGTTTAGACCGGGAGACCCAGTACTTC. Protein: CASKKPGLDRETQYF.